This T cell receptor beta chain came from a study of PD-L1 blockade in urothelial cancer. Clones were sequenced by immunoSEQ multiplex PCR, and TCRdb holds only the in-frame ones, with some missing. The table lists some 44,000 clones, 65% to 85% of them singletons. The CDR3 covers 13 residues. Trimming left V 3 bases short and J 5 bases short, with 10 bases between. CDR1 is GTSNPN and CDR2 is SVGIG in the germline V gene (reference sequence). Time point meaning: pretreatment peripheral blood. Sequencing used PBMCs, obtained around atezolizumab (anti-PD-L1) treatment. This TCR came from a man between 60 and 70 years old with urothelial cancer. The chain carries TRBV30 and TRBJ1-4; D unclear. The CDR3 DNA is TGTGCCTGGAGACTGGGCTCGAATGAAAAACTGTTTTTT. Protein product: CAWRLGSNEKLFF.